This T cell receptor beta chain was captured in a study of human T cells and chemical hapten exposure. Study findings and constraints: TCRs at high frequency, those above 1 in 1000, did not change with DPC sensitization.

In the library, unique molecular identifiers were attached to individual cDNA molecules. Original processing methods: Sampled TCR counts reached a median of around 89,000 per sample, with values ranging from about 23,224 to 690,600. Via MiXCR, TCRdb re-called the RACE reads, giving one row per CDR3 protein. The V and J calls were determined by TCRdb, not by the authors. The repertoire holds 100,000 to 150,000 distinct CDR3 sequences, with about 9.4% as singletons. Trimming removed 2 bases from V and 4 bases from J, with 4 bases in between. Germline V gene sequence: CDR1 SQVTM, CDR2 ANQGSEA. This CDR3 region has 11 residues. As for this clonotype: Its antigen is as yet unknown.

The time point here: healthy volunteer bleed at 2 weeks. Unfractionated whole blood served as the source for total RNA extraction. This sequence was found in a male donor in good health. Some clones in this sample may be carry-over from other donors' samples. Sequenced sample: whole blood. The V gene is TRBV29-1, the J gene TRBJ2-3; D gene uncertain. The chain's CDR3 is CSVEPADTQYF. The CDR3 nucleotides are TGCAGCGTTGAACCGGCAGATACGCAGTATTTT.